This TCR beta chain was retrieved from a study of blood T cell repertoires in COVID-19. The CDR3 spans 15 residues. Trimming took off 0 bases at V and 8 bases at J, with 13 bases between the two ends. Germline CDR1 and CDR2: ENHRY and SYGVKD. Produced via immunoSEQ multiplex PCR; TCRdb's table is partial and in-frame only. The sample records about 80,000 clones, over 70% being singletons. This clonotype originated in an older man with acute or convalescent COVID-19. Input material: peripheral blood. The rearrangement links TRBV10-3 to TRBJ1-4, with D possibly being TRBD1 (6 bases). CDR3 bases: TGTGCCATCAGTGAGTCGAACAGGGTGTGGGAAAAACTGTTTTTT. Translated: CAISESNRVWEKLFF.